This T cell receptor (beta chain) appears in the sequencing data of a study of CXCR3-negative and CXCR3-positive naive CD8 T cells (dated by TCRdb to the late 2010s). Regarding the complete study: About 150 million TRB reads were obtained in total, roughly 1.5 +/- 0.3 million reads per library. For the TRBV-TRBJ cluster analysis, the naive subsets came from a handful of donors, while the memory cells came from 3 donors. Diversity and physicochemical repertoire analyses were performed on around 10 donors pooled from two independent experiments. The research as a whole found: Surface CD5, linked to self-reactivity in mice, was comparable between naive subsets; TCR interaction strength was therefore also inferred from TRB CDR3 physicochemical properties. Similar TRBV-TRBJ usage was shown by naive CXCR3-negative and CXCR3-positive cells from the same donor, whereas distinct patterns were shown by memory cells. TRB CDR3s from CXCR3-positive naive cells showed higher hydrophobicity (lower Kidera factor 4), lower energy, and higher strength and volume indices than CXCR3-negative naive cells. Because CXCR3 expression was partially decreased after cryopreservation, freshly isolated PBMCs were used for most assays. Both naive subsets had comparably high repertoire diversity, while memory CD8+ T cells had much lower repertoire diversity.

As regards this clonotype: Its target antigen remains unknown.

Each CD8+ T cell subset was flow-sorted in triplicate, and around 300,000 cells per subset were placed directly into RLT lysis buffer. To keep memory contaminants out, a stringent definition of naive CD8+ T cells was applied: CD45RO-CCR7+CD27+CD95-. Peripheral blood mononuclear cells were isolated from buffy coats using standard density gradient centrifugation. Naive CXCR3-negative and CXCR3-positive CD8+ T cells were flow-sorted using a FACSAria III. Total RNA was extracted from sorted cells with an RNeasy Mini Kit. The sequencer listed for this sample is NextSeq 550. The Human TCR Profiling Kit (MiLaboratory) was used to make UMI-labeled 5' RACE TRB cDNA libraries. cDNA synthesis used the entire amount of extracted RNA, and PCR amplification then used the entire amount of cDNA produced. Libraries were prepared in parallel with an identical number of PCR cycles. The authors processed their data as follows. About 53,000 +/- 9,400 unique UMI-labeled TRB cDNA molecules per library were extracted with MIGEC and MiXCR, with at least two reads per UMI required. An average of approximately 40,000 +/- 10,000 functional in-frame TRB CDR3 nucleotide clonotypes without stop codons was found per library. After downsampling to 5000 UMI-labeled TRB molecules per sample, diversity metrics such as normalized Shannon-Wiener and Chao1 were calculated in VDJtools. VDJtools was used to calculate clonotype-size-weighted physicochemical properties of the central five CDR3 residues, namely interaction energy, strength, volume and Kidera factor 4. TCRdb reprocessed the reads and lists each CDR3 protein sequence as a single entry, with no DNA. In this record, the V and J calls reflect TCRdb's handling and not the investigators' own analysis. The sample table includes around 88,000 distinct CDR3 sequences. The ten largest make up nearly 0.85% of the sample.

The sample consisted of naive CXCR3+ CD8+ T cells from blood. The sample's cell subset or site label, in plain terms: CD45RO-CCR7+CD27+CD95- naive CD8+ T cells expressing CXCR3 (TNR3+). The clonotype was recovered from a human donor in good health. Some clones in this sample may be carry-over from other donors' samples.

The CDR3 loop reads CASSPGARGTDTQYF. In this chain, TRBV6-5 is recombined with TRBJ2-3; TCRdb designates TRBD1, a call that cannot be tested without DNA. From the germline V gene, CDR1 is MNHEY and CDR2 is SVGAGI. The CDR3 spans 15 residues, from the cysteine through the phenylalanine. DNA for this receptor is not on file.